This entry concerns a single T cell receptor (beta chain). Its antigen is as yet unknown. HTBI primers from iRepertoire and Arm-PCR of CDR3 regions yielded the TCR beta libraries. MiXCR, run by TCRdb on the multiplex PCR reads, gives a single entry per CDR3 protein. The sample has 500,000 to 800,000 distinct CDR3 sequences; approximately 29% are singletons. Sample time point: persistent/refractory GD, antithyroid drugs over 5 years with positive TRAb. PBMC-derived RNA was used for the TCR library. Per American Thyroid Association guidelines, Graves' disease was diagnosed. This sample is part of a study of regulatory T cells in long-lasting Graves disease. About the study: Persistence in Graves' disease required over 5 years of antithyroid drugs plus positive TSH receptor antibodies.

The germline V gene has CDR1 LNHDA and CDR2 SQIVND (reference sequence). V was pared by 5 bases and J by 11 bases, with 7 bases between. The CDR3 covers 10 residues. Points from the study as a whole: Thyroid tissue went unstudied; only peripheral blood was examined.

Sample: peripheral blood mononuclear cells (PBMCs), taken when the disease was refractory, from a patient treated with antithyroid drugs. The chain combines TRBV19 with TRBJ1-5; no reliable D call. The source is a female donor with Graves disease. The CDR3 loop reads CASSEGTQHF. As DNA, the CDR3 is TGTGCCAGTAGTGAGGGCACCCAGCATTTT. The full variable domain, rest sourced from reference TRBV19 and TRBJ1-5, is DGGITQSPKYLFRKEGQNVTLSCEQNLNHDAMYWYRQDPGQGLRLIYYSQIVNDFQKGDIAEGYSVSREKKESFPLTVTSAQKNPTAFYLCASSEGTQHFGDGTRLSIL.